This TCR beta chain was observed in a study of blood T cell repertoires in COVID-19. Study overall: COVID-19 samples collected from the United States, Italy and Spain covered acute and convalescent phases.

The germline V gene has CDR1 MGHRA and CDR2 YSYEKL. The CDR3 extends over 17 amino acids. The ends lost 0 bases at V and 5 bases at J; junction bases unmatched: 6. Method: immunoSEQ multiplex PCR; TCRdb's copy keeps in-frame clones and lacks some. The sample lists about 310,000 clones, about nine tenths seen once, with about a tenth in the top ten. In terms of age and location, participants ranged from roughly 18 to 95 years and lived in 24 US areas. Membership in each cohort depended on participant-reported clinical history. Donors of Cohort 3 who recovered were those that had two negative PCRs, clearance, or symptom resolution.

What was sequenced was PBMCs or T cells enriched from blood (not recorded which). The TCR sequence derives from a woman in her 30s who had recovered from COVID-19. The genes are TRBV4-1 and TRBJ2-2; TRBD2 aligns across 10 bases. The CDR3 nucleotides are TGCGCCAGCAGCCAAGAAGATAGCGGGAGGCCTACCGGGGAGCTGTTTTTT. Its translation: CASSQEDSGRPTGELFF.